These 13 T cell receptor beta chains share one sample of origin, sequenced in a study of blood T cells in healthy people across ages. For the second PCR, which ran for about 6 to 11 cycles, a sample-barcoded 5' primer and a J-beta primer mix were used. TCRdb re-called the 5' RACE reads through MiXCR, storing one row per CDR3 protein. This table holds 650,000 to 800,000 distinct CDR3 sequences, about 51% found once. Source material: blood. The receptors originated from a woman aged 80 or older in good health.

This clonotype was picked up many times. V gene TRBV5-1 combines with J gene TRBJ2-3; D is ambiguous. V was trimmed by 0 bases and J by 11 bases, leaving 13 bases between them. The CDR3 is 13 residues long. CDR1 is SGHRS and CDR2 is YFSETQ in the germline V gene. The CDR3 sequence is CASSLGELGMQYF. The DNA of the CDR3 is TGCGCCAGCAGCTTGGGAGAGCTGGGAATGCAGTATTTT.

This clonotype came up many times. The CDR3 sequence is CASSKGAVEQYF. The CDR3 DNA sequence: TGTGCCAGCAGCAAAGGGGCGGTCGAGCAGTACTTC. This chain links TRBV21-1 with TRBJ2-7; TRBD1, as called in the table, went unchecked against the DNA. TRBV21-1 is a pseudogene. There are 12 residues in the CDR3.

This clonotype has at least ten counts. The V and J genes are TRBV29-1 and TRBJ2-3; weak D call: TRBD2 (5 bases). The germline gives CDR1 SQVTM, CDR2 ANQGSEA. This CDR3 comprises 12 residues. The V end lost 2 bases, the J end lost 6 bases, and 9 bases lay between the germline ends. CDR3 sequence reads: CSVERGADTQYF. As DNA, the CDR3 is TGCAGCGTTGAACGGGGAGCCGATACGCAGTATTTT.

The chain is built from TRBV29-1 and TRBJ2-1, with D perhaps matching TRBD1 (6 bases). Looked up from germline, CDR1 is SQVTM and CDR2 is ANQGSEA. The CDR3 length is 16 residues. Trimming stripped 0 bases from V and 4 bases from J, with 16 bases between. This CDR3 reads CSVEDFTGTQYNEQFF. The CDR3 nucleotides read TGCAGCGTTGAAGATTTCACAGGGACCCAATACAATGAGCAGTTCTTC.

This clonotype has only a few counts. A much larger clone differs from this one at a single base, so this may be a read error. V is TRBV5-4 and J is TRBJ2-3; TRBD1 is a possible D gene (5 bases). The V end was cut by 7 bases, the J end by 0 bases, with 15 bases between. The CDR3 extends over 15 amino acids. The germline V gene encodes CDR1 SGHNT and CDR2 YYREEE (reference sequence). The CDR3 sequence is CASGIDSVSTDTQYF. In DNA, the CDR3 is TGTGCCAGCGGGATAGACAGCGTAAGCACAGATACGCAGTATTTT.

This clonotype was counted a single time. The chain carries TRBV10-3 and TRBJ2-6, with D unresolved. The V and J ends lost 11 bases and 0 bases respectively, with 8 bases between them. Germline CDR1 ENHRY, CDR2 SYGVKD. The CDR3 has 13 amino acids. The chain's CDR3 is CAVWLSGANVLTF. CDR3 bases: TGTGCCGTATGGCTCTCTGGGGCCAACGTCCTGACTTTC.

The V gene is TRBV5-1, the J gene TRBJ2-3; TRBD1 agrees at 8 bases. V gave up 2 bases and J gave up 3 bases; unmatched junction bases: 8. Germline CDR1 and CDR2: SGHRS and YFSETQ. The CDR3 extends over 16 amino acids. The CDR3 DNA follows: TGCGCCAGCAGCTTTCAAACAGGGGGTTGGACAGATACGCAGTATTTT. This encodes CASSFQTGGWTDTQYF.

The chain carries TRBV12-3 or TRBV12-4 and TRBJ2-7; D uncertain. The V and J ends lost 3 bases and 6 bases respectively, with 9 bases between them. The CDR3 has 12 amino acids. CDR3 DNA: TGTGCCAGCAGTTTTCGTCGTCGCGAGCAGTACTTC. This gives the protein CASSFRRREQYF.

This chain joins TRBV20-1 and TRBJ2-5; no clear D gene. Germline loops: CDR1 DFQATT, CDR2 SNEGSKA (reference sequence). This CDR3 contains 13 residues. Trimming stripped 0 bases from V and 4 bases from J, with 9 bases between. Here the CDR3 reads CSARDARGETQYF. Here the CDR3 DNA reads TGCAGTGCTAGAGACGCCAGAGGAGAGACCCAGTACTTC.

The chain combines TRBV7-9 with TRBJ2-5; possible D gene TRBD2, 6 bases. This CDR3 spans 14 amino acids. Trimming shortened V by 3 bases and J by 11 bases, and 19 bases separated the two germline ends. Germline V gives CDR1 SEHNR, CDR2 FQNEAQ (reference sequence). The CDR3 here is CASSFGTGLVEQYF. In DNA, the CDR3 is TGTGCCAGCAGCTTTGGTACGGGACTGGTGGAGCAGTACTTC.

Comments on this clonotype: Being one base from a much bigger clone, this may be a read error. The genes are TRBV27 and TRBJ1-6; D unresolved. The germline V gene encodes CDR1 MNHEY and CDR2 SMNVEV (reference sequence). This CDR3 region has 14 residues. The CDR3 DNA reads TGTGCCGGCAGTTTAAACGTAAATAATTCACCCCTCCACTTT. Amino acids: CAGSLNVNNSPLHF.

Many counts were recorded for this clonotype. V and J are TRBV7-3 and TRBJ2-1; the D is unclear. Germline loops: CDR1 SGHTA, CDR2 FQGTGA. The CDR3 is 15 amino acids. V lost 5 bases, J lost 5 bases, and 16 bases lay in between. The CDR3 sequence: CASSPTGLTHNEQFF. The DNA of the CDR3 is TGTGCCAGCAGCCCCACCGGCCTTACCCACAATGAGCAGTTCTTC.

This clonotype was counted many times. The V and J genes are TRBV7-8 and TRBJ2-1; TRBD2 agrees at 12 bases. This CDR3 is 15 amino acids long. The V and J ends lost 1 base and 10 bases, in that order; junction bases with no gene match: 5. Looked up from germline, CDR1 is SGHVS and CDR2 is FQNEAQ. The CDR3 spells CASSLGTSGTGEQFF. The CDR3 DNA reads TGTGCCAGCAGCTTAGGGACTAGCGGGACAGGGGAGCAGTTCTTC.